A single sample gave rise to the 18 T cell receptor beta chains below, sequenced in a study of blood T cell repertoires in COVID-19. Sequenced by immunoSEQ multiplex PCR; TCRdb stores in-frame clones only, minus some. The sample carries about 100,000 clones, 85% recorded once. Material: peripheral blood. Every receptor here comes from a human donor in a cohort sampled during active COVID-19.

CDR3 DNA sequence: TGTGCCAGCAGTTTATCCGGGCGGGGACCAAACACCGGGGAGCTGTTTTTT. As protein: CASSLSGRGPNTGELFF. The genes are TRBV27 and TRBJ2-2; the D gene is possibly TRBD2 (6 bases). CDR1 is MNHEY, CDR2 SMNVEV, per germline (reference sequence). V dropped 0 bases and J dropped 2 bases, with 13 bases sitting between them. The CDR3 runs 17 residues.

J is TRBJ2-7 and V is TRBV7-9, with D perhaps matching TRBD2 (6 bases). Deletions cut 1 base from V and 4 bases from J, with 11 bases between. The CDR3 consists of 14 residues. The germline CDR1 and CDR2 sequences are SEHNR and FQNEAQ (reference sequence). CDR3 sequence: CASSLGSGGYEQYF. CDR3 nucleotide sequence: TGTGCCAGCAGCTTAGGATCCGGGGGATACGAGCAGTACTTC.

This clone was seen only a few times. The V call is TRBV11-2, the J call TRBJ2-3, with 9 bases fitting TRBD2. Per germline, CDR1 SGHAT and CDR2 FQNNGV. Trimming removed 1 base from V and 1 base from J; junction bases left unmatched: 6. This CDR3 has 17 residues. In DNA form, the CDR3 reads TGTGCCAGCAGCTTAGTTGGGGCTAGCGGGGGCACAGATACGCAGTATTTT. Protein: CASSLVGASGGTDTQYF.

This sequence joins TRBV4-3 and TRBJ1-1, with 8 bases fitting TRBD1. Trimming cost V 1 base and J 4 bases; bases outside gene matches: 5. In germline, CDR1 is LGHNA, CDR2 YSLEER. The CDR3 has 15 amino acids. The CDR3 region has the DNA TGCGCCAGCAGCCAAGGGACAGGGAGGGTCACTGAAGCTTTCTTT. The encoded protein is CASSQGTGRVTEAFF.

The chain uses TRBV19 and TRBJ1-1, with a weak D call TRBD1 (6 bases). From germline, CDR1 is LNHDA and CDR2 SQIVND (reference sequence). V was shortened by 5 bases and J by 1 base, with 14 bases between the two germline ends. The CDR3 runs to 15 residues. The CDR3, as DNA: TGTGCCAGTAGTCGGGGGGCACTAGGGAACACTGAAGCTTTCTTT. Its protein is CASSRGALGNTEAFF.

The chain combines TRBV6-5 with TRBJ1-1; 10 positions match TRBD1. The V and J ends lost 6 bases and 4 bases, in that order; junction bases with no gene match: 8. The V gene's germline CDR1 is MNHEY and CDR2 SVGAGI. The CDR3 is 15 residues long. The DNA of the CDR3 is TGTGCCAGCAGGCCAGCGGGACAGGGGTCCACTGAAGCTTTCTTT. This gives the protein CASRPAGQGSTEAFF.

The V gene is TRBV5-4, the J gene TRBJ1-6, with 7 bases aligning to TRBD1. The CDR3 runs to 16 residues. V shed 5 bases and J 6 bases; nucleotides not matched to a gene: 11. Germline CDR1 is SGHNT and CDR2 is YYREEE (reference sequence). CDR3 sequence reads: CASSSQGLEANSPLHF. The CDR3 DNA follows: TGTGCCAGCAGTTCACAGGGGCTCGAGGCTAATTCACCCCTCCACTTT.

The genes are TRBV5-4 and TRBJ1-2; 7 nucleotides agree with TRBD1. The CDR3 sequence is 14 residues long. The trim removed 4 bases at V and 4 bases at J, leaving 7 bases unmatched. Germline CDR1 is SGHNT and CDR2 is YYREEE (reference sequence). The CDR3 here is CASSVGTELYGYTF. The CDR3 coding sequence is TGTGCCAGCAGCGTCGGGACAGAGCTCTATGGCTACACCTTC.

The genes are TRBV7-9 and TRBJ2-7, with TRBD2 matching 12 bases. From germline, CDR1 is SEHNR and CDR2 FQNEAQ (reference sequence). V lost 5 bases to trimming and J lost 0 bases; unmatched junction nucleotides: 5. The length of the CDR3 is 16 residues. This chain's CDR3 is CASSAGTSGYSYEQYF. Written as DNA, the CDR3 is TGTGCCAGCAGCGCAGGGACTAGCGGGTACTCCTACGAGCAGTACTTC.

The CDR3 loop reads CASSLPGLAGTGELFF. The CDR3 DNA reads TGTGCCAGCAGCCTACCGGGACTAGCGGGCACCGGGGAGCTGTTTTTT. This chain connects TRBV7-2 to TRBJ2-2; 12 nucleotides align to TRBD2. This CDR3 comprises 16 residues. Germline CDR1 SGHTA, CDR2 FQGNSA. V lost 5 bases to trimming and J lost 4 bases; unmatched junction nucleotides: 5.

The chain combines TRBV19 with TRBJ1-2; the match to TRBD1 covers 7 bases. This CDR3 has 14 residues. The V segment lost 4 bases and the J segment 2 bases; nucleotides outside the gene matches: 4. Germline V gives CDR1 LNHDA, CDR2 SQIVND (reference sequence). The CDR3, as DNA: TGTGCCAGTAGTAGGGGACAGAACAACTATGGCTACACCTTC. It yields the protein CASSRGQNNYGYTF.

The chain is built from TRBV4-3 and TRBJ1-1; a possible D gene is TRBD1 (5 bases). From germline, CDR1 is LGHNA and CDR2 YSLEER. Trimming left V 0 bases short and J 5 bases short, with 16 bases between. This CDR3 contains 16 residues. CDR3 bases: TGCGCCAGCAGCCAAGACCTGGCAGGGTATGGAACTGAAGCTTTCTTT. This translates into CASSQDLAGYGTEAFF.

The V gene is TRBV9, the J gene TRBJ2-1; D possibly corresponds to TRBD1 (6 bases). The CDR3 totals 12 residues. V gave up 2 bases and J gave up 10 bases, with 10 bases separating them. Germline V gene lookup returns CDR1 SGDLS and CDR2 YYNGEE. The CDR3 here is CASSVQGHEQFF. As DNA, the CDR3 is TGTGCCAGCAGCGTGCAGGGGCACGAGCAGTTCTTC.

This clone was seen just once. The chain carries TRBV6-5 and TRBJ2-7, with TRBD2 as a possible D gene (6 bases). The length of the CDR3 is 14 residues. V dropped 4 bases and J dropped 2 bases, with 12 bases sitting between them. The germline V gene has CDR1 MNHEY and CDR2 SVGAGI. The CDR3 nucleotides are TGTGCCAGCAGTTCGCGGGGAACCCCCTACGAGCAGTACTTC. Translating gives CASSSRGTPYEQYF.

The chain couples TRBV19 to TRBJ1-2, with D possibly being TRBD1 (6 bases). The germline V and J ends were trimmed by 6 bases and 7 bases, with 21 bases remaining between them. This CDR3 comprises 15 residues. Looked up from germline, CDR1 is LNHDA and CDR2 is SQIVND (reference sequence). The CDR3 DNA follows: TGTGCCAGTAGCAAGAGTAATCCGGGGGGCAGTGGCTACACCTTC. As protein: CASSKSNPGGSGYTF.

This clone was seen just once. One end of the junction varies from germline; a read error may be responsible. The chain employs TRBV10-1 and TRBJ2-2; 9 bases match TRBD2. This CDR3 comprises 24 residues. Germline V CDR1 and CDR2: WNHNN, SYGVQD (reference sequence). The CDR3 protein is CASSESTPFPFRRRSSGEHRGAVF. For the CDR3, the DNA is TGCGCCAGCAGTGAGTCGACTCCCTTCCCCTTCCGTCGACGATCTAGCGGGGAACACCGGGGAGCTGTTTTT.

The gene calls are TRBV19 and TRBJ2-1, with 9 bases aligning to TRBD2. CDR3 length equals 15 residues. After removal of 6 bases from V and 5 bases from J, the junction contained 8 bases not matched to a gene. Germline V gene sequence: CDR1 LNHDA, CDR2 SQIVND (reference sequence). CDR3 in DNA: TGTGCCAGTAGATCGGTAGCGGGGGCCCACAATGAGCAGTTCTTC. Translation: CASRSVAGAHNEQFF. Using reference TRBV19 and TRBJ2-1 for the parts outside the CDR3, the full variable domain is DGGITQSPKYLFRKEGQNVTLSCEQNLNHDAMYWYRQDPGQGLRLIYYSQIVNDFQKGDIAEGYSVSREKKESFPLTVTSAQKNPTAFYLCASRSVAGAHNEQFFGPGTRLTVL.

This sequence joins TRBV5-6 and TRBJ1-3; a possible D gene is TRBD1 (5 bases). V was cut by 0 bases and J by 3 bases, with 7 bases left in between. This CDR3 region has 14 residues. Germline CDR1 and CDR2: SGHDT and YYEEEE. CDR3 in amino acids: CASSLVGVGNTIYF. In DNA, the CDR3 is TGTGCCAGCAGCTTGGTAGGGGTTGGAAACACCATATATTTT.